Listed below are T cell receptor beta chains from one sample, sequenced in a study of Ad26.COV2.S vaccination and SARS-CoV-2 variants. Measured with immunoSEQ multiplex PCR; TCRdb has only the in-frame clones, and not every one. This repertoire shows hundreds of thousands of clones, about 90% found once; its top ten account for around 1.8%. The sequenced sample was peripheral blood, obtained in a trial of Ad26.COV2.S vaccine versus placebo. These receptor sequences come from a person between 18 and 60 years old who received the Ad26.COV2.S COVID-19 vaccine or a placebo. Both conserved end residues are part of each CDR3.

CASSLGQGEFF	TRBV12-3/TRBV12-4	TRBJ2-1
CASSLSGVGQETQYF	TRBV7-6	TRBJ2-5
CASSSTSGVLRDTQYF	TRBV9	TRBJ2-3
CAVTEESITGELFF	TRBV2	TRBJ2-2
CASRPSGNTIYF	TRBV6-5	TRBJ1-3
CASSQVVFRMNTEAFF	TRBV4-3	TRBJ1-1
CASSELRAGLGTGELFF	TRBV6-1	TRBJ2-2
CASDIGTSRHTEAFF	TRBV6-6	TRBJ1-1
CASSQGGGSTDTQYF	TRBV5-1	TRBJ2-3
CASAPGQGSYEQYF	TRBV19	TRBJ2-7
CASSVAGGDTDTQYF	TRBV9	TRBJ2-3
CARAVLWGGNQPQHF	TRBV19	TRBJ1-5
CASSLEAGYKFF	TRBV11-2	TRBJ2-1
CASSVGGFGNIQYF	TRBV9	TRBJ2-4
CASSFLGSYSYEQYF	TRBV7-9	TRBJ2-7
CASSFGGGGASYNEQFF	TRBV7-9	TRBJ2-1
CASSLGPPTEAFF	TRBV5-4	TRBJ1-1
CASSLGQGRLYGYTF	TRBV28	TRBJ1-2
CASSDRFSNDTDTQYF	TRBV10-1	TRBJ2-3
CASSIDTGSYNSPLHF	TRBV19	TRBJ1-6
CASSFGKANYGYTF	TRBV5-1	TRBJ1-2
CASSLVAAWGSSDNEQFF	TRBV11-2	TRBJ2-1
CASSPFPGTAYEQYF	TRBV5-1	TRBJ2-7
CASSLGSNEQFF	TRBV5-4	TRBJ2-1
CASSLEGQYNEQFF	TRBV5-4	TRBJ2-1
CASSQVVADEQYF	TRBV4-1	TRBJ2-7
CASSAGQGSYSPLHF	TRBV2	TRBJ1-6
CASLRGGNTEAFF	TRBV19	TRBJ1-1
CASSSETSSGNTIYF	TRBV7-9	TRBJ1-3
CASSYRGQGAYEQYF	TRBV6-2/TRBV6-3	TRBJ2-7
CASSELLAGAGETQYF	TRBV6-1	TRBJ2-5
CASSWDPGNEKLFF	TRBV28	TRBJ1-4
CASSYPGRPAAEQYF	TRBV13	TRBJ2-7
CSIKVGTEAFF	TRBV19	TRBJ1-1
CASSPRVRGKQFF	TRBV6-2/TRBV6-3	TRBJ2-1
CASSHPGRDTEAFF	TRBV4-1	TRBJ1-1
CASSQGILEETQYF	TRBV4-3	TRBJ2-5
CASSPSSTNEKLFF	TRBV18	TRBJ1-4
CASSLDAGRYGYTF	TRBV28	TRBJ1-2
CAWRPRGQLYGYTF	TRBV30	TRBJ1-2
CARSGGQSGPGGNTIYF	TRBV5-3	TRBJ1-3
CAWSPPGEPYNEQFF	TRBV30	TRBJ2-1
CASSATSLYPYEQYF	TRBV6-5	TRBJ2-7
CASKVGSGTGNTIYF	TRBV2	TRBJ1-3
CASSQTGSEQFF	TRBV3-1/TRBV3-2	TRBJ2-1
CASSTRQQNTEAFF	TRBV18	TRBJ1-1
CAWSVADRQINYGYTF	TRBV30	TRBJ1-2
CASSSPAGAGELFF	TRBV7-9	TRBJ2-2
CASRSRSETQYF	TRBV11-2	TRBJ2-5
CASRIQGERYTEAFF	TRBV6-6	TRBJ1-1
CASTPSLNGDTQYF	TRBV5-6	TRBJ2-3
CASSGGGLVYNEQFF	TRBV25-1	TRBJ2-1
CASSLTYQGVQETQYF	TRBV13	TRBJ2-5